The source of this T cell receptor (beta chain) is a study of Ad26.COV2.S vaccination and SARS-CoV-2 variants. Overall study: The vaccine Ad26.COV2.S was put into the muscle once, or twice with 56 days between.

Whole-study results and caveats: An underestimation of total T cell responses may have resulted from the TCR breadth and depth analyses.

With respect to this clone: The target antigen is unknown.

Treatment here: approximately 18 received Ad26.COV2.S at low or high dose, single or two shots; about 5 received placebo; per-sample allocation not given. After the first vaccine or placebo injection, samples were drawn on day 63. The CDR3 spans 16 residues. Deletions cut 6 bases from V and 1 base from J, with 18 bases between. The V gene's germline CDR1 is KGHSH and CDR2 LQKENI. The assay was immunoSEQ multiplex PCR, and TCRdb's table has in-frame clones only and misses some. The table lists 400,000 to 500,000 clones, roughly 87% of them singletons. The V gene is TRBV18, the J gene TRBJ2-5; no clear D. This TCR derives from a person aged 18-60 years who received the Ad26.COV2.S COVID-19 vaccine or a placebo. Sequenced here: peripheral blood, sampled in a trial of Ad26.COV2.S vaccine versus placebo. In DNA, the CDR3 is TGTGCCAGCTCTCAAACCCAGTCAGCAGTCCAAGAGACCCAGTACTTC. It codes for CASSQTQSAVQETQYF.